This T cell receptor (beta chain) was observed in a study of beta chain features in type 1 diabetes. The study, taken as a whole, reports: When Type 1 diabetes patients were examined, their TCRB CDR3s proved moderately but significantly shorter in all four CD4+ subsets. Type 1 diabetes patients showed fewer insertions and more deletions at VDJ junctions. Highly expressing activated T cells could be over-counted with a cDNA template. Among patients, naive, central memory and Treg TCRB repertoires appeared more similar than among healthy donors.

Purity (above 95%) was reached by all sorted populations. This CDR3 has 16 residues. Germline-derived CDR1 and CDR2 are SGHRS and YFSETQ. V shed 4 bases, J shed 3 bases, and the junction held 8 bases outside the gene matches. Of the isolated RNA, all was reverse transcribed, and so the sequenced material was expressed TCRB transcripts. Sequenced by immunoSEQ multiplex PCR; TCRdb stores in-frame clones only, minus some. The sample consists of 55,000 to 80,000 clones, almost 50% of them appearing once. In regard to this clone: As yet, its antigen is unknown.

The chain has TRBV5-1 and TRBJ2-1; the match to TRBD2 covers 9 bases. The clonotype comes from a man under 40 with type 1 diabetes. Sequencing was carried out using central memory CD4+ T cells from blood. CDR3 sequence: CASSQTSGGNYNEQFF. The DNA of the CDR3 is TGCGCCAGCAGCCAGACTAGCGGAGGGAACTACAATGAGCAGTTCTTC.